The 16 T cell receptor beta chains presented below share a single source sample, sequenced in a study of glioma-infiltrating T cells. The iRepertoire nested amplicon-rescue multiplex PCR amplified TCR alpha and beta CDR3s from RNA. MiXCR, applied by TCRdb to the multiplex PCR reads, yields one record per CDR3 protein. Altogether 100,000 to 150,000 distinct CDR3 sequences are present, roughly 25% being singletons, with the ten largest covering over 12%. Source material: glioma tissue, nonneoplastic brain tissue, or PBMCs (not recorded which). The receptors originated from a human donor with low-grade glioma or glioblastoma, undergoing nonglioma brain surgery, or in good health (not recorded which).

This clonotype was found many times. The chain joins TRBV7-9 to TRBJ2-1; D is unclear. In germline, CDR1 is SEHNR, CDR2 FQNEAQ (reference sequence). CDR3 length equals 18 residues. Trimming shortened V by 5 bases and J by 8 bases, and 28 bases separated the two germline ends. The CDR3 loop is CASSPPPGLSSTGDEQFF. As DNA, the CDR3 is TGTGCCAGCAGCCCCCCCCCAGGTCTTAGCTCCACGGGCGATGAGCAGTTCTTC.

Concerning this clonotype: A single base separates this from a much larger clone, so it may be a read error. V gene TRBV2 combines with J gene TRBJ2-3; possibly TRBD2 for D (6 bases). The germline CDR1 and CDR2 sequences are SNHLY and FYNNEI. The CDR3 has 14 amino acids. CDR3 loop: CASSEVPEGGTEYF. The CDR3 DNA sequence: TGTGCCAGCAGTGAAGTCCCAGAGGGAGGTACGGAGTATTTT.

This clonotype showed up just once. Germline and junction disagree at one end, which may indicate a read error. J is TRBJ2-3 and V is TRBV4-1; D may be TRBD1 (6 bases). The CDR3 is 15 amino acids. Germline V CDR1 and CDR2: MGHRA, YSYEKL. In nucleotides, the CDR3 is TGCCCCAGCAACTTCAAGACAGGCGGCACAGATACGCAGTGTTTT. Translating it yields CPSNFKTGGTDTQCF.

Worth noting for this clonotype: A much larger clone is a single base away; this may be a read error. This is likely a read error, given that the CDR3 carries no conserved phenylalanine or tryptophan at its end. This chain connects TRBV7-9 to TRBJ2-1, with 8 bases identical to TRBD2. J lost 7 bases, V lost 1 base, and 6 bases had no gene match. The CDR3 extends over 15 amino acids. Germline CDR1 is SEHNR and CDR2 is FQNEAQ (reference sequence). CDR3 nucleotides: TGTGCCAGCAGCTTAGGACTAGCGATCAGAAATGAGCAGTTCCTC. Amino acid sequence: CASSLGLAIRNEQFL.

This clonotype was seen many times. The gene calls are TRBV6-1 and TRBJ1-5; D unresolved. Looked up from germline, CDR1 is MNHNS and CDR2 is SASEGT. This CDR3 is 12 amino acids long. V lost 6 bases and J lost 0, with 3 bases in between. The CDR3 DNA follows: TGTGCCAGCAGAGATAGCAATCAGCCCCAGCATTTT. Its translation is CASRDSNQPQHF.

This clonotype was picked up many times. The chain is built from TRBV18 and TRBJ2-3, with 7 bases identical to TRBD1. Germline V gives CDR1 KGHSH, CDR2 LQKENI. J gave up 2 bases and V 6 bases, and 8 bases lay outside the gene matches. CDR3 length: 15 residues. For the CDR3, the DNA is TGTGCCAGCTCGTCGGGACAGAGATACACAGATACGCAGTATTTT. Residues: CASSSGQRYTDTQYF.

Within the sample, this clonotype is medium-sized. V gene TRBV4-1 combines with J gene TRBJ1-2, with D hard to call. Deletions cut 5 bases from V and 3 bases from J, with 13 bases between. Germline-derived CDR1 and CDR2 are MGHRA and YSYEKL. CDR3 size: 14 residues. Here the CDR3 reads CASSSGPNYYGYTF. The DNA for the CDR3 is TGCGCCAGCAGCTCCGGACCGAATTACTATGGCTACACCTTC.

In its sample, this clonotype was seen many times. CDR3 bases: TGTGCCAGCAGTGTACTAGCGGGAGCGAAGAATGAGCAGTTCTTC. This encodes CASSVLAGAKNEQFF. The J gene is TRBJ2-1, the V gene TRBV6-4; TRBD2 aligns across 11 bases. The junction had 6 bases not matched to a gene; V was cut back by 4 bases and J by 7 bases. CDR1 and CDR2 from the germline V gene are MRHNA and SNTAGT. The CDR3 totals 15 residues.

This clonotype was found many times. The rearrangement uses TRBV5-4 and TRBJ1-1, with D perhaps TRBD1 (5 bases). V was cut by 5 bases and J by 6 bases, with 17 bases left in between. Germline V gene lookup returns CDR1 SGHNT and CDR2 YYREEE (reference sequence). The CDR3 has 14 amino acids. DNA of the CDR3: TGTGCCAGCAGAGGTGATAAGGGGTCTGCTGAAGCTTTCTTT. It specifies CASRGDKGSAEAFF.

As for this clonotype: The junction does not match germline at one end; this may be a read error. The DNA for the CDR3 is TGCAGTGTTAGAGCCGGCGGCTACGAGCAGTACTTC. Its translation is CSVRAGGYEQYF. This rearrangement joins TRBV20-1 to TRBJ2-7; D is unresolved. The CDR3 extends over 12 amino acids. Germline assignment: CDR1 DFQATT and CDR2 SNEGSKA (reference sequence).

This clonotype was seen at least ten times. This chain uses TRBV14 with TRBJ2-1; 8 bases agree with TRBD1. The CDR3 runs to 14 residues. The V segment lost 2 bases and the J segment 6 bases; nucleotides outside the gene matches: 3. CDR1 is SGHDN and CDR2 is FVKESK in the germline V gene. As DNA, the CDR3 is TGTGCCAGCAGCCAATACAGGGGGGTCAATGAGCAGTTCTTC. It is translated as CASSQYRGVNEQFF.

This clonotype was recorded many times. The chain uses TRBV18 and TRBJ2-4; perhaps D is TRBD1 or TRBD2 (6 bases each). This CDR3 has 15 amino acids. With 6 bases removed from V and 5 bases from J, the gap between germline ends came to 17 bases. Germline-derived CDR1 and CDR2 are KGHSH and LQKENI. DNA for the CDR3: TGTGCCAGCTCCGGCCTGGGGGGCGGTGAAAACATTCAGTACTTC. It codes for CASSGLGGGENIQYF. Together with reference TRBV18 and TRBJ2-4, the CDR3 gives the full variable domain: NAGVMQNPRHLVRRRGQEARLRCSPMKGHSHVYWYRQLPEEGLKFMVYLQKENIIDESGMPKERFSAEFPKEGPSILRIQQVVRGDSAAYFCASSGLGGGENIQYFGAGTRLSVL.

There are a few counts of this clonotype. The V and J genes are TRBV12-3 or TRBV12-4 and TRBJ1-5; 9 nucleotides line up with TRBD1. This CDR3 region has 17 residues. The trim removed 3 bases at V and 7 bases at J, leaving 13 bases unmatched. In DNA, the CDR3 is TGTGCCAGCAGTTTTGTGACAGGGGGAGGTAAGGTCCAGCCCCAGCATTTT. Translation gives CASSFVTGGGKVQPQHF.

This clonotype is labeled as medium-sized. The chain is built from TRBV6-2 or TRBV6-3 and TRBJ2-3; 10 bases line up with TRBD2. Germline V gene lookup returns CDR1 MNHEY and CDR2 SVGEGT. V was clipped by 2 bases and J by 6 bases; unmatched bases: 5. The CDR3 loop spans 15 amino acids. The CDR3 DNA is TGTGCCAGCAGTTACGCTGCTAGCGGGAGCGATACGCAGTATTTT. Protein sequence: CASSYAASGSDTQYF.

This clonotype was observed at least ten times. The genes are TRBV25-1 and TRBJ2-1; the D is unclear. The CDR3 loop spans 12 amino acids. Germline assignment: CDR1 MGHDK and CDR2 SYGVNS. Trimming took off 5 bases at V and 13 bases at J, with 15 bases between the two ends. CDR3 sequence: CASSPRNTVQFF. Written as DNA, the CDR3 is TGTGCCAGCAGTCCAAGGAATACGGTTCAGTTCTTC.

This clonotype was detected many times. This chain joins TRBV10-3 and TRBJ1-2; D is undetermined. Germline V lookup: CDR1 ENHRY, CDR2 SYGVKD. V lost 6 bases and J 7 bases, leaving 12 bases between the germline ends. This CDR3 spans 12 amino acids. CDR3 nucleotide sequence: TGTGCCATCAGGACGACCGGTGGTGGCTACACCTTC. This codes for CAIRTTGGGYTF.